The rows below give T cell receptor beta chains drawn from one sample of a study. TCRdb reanalysed the 5' RACE reads using MiXCR and keeps one entry per CDR3 protein. In the table there are tens of thousands of distinct CDR3 sequences, roughly 25% of which are singletons. Material for sequencing was memory CD4+ T cells sorted from blood. The receptors shown here come from a female donor with breast cancer. Both conserved end residues are part of each CDR3. A D gene is named only where the DNA matches it firmly. Expanded clones are given a class, and other clones once, few, many or no size at all.

d_call,clone_size,j_call,v_call,cdr3_length,cdr3_aa,cdr3_nt
TRBD2,NA,TRBJ2-4,TRBV15,15,CAASREGSGSDIQYF,TGTGCCGCCAGCAGAGAGGGTAGCGGGAGTGACATTCAGTACTTC
NA,few,TRBJ2-1,TRBV4-1,13,CASSQSRDNEQFF,TGCGCCAGCAGCCAGAGTCGGGACAATGAGCAGTTCTTC
NA,many,TRBJ2-1,TRBV13,13,CASSLGVVGEQFF,TGTGCCAGCAGCTTAGGAGTAGTGGGTGAGCAGTTCTTC
NA,many,TRBJ2-7,TRBV20-1,15,CSARSTTEAPSEQYF,TGCAGTGCTCGAAGTACAACAGAAGCCCCCTCCGAGCAGTACTTC
NA,NA,TRBJ2-1,TRBV12-3/TRBV12-4,16,CASSLDRRIVYNEQFF,TGTGCCAGCAGTTTAGATCGGCGGATTGTATACAATGAGCAGTTCTTC
NA,many,TRBJ2-7,TRBV6-9,16,CASSHSPIGDDYEQYF,TGTGCCAGCAGTCATTCCCCCATCGGGGATGACTACGAGCAGTACTTC
TRBD2,few,TRBJ2-3,TRBV7-6,15,CASSFSGGITDTQYF,TGTGCCAGCAGCTTTAGCGGGGGGATCACAGATACGCAGTATTTT
TRBD1,NA,TRBJ2-7,TRBV20-1,14,CSARDDRTGNEQYF,TGCAGTGCTAGAGATGACAGGACAGGCAACGAGCAGTACTTC
TRBD1,medium-sized,TRBJ2-5,TRBV6-2/TRBV6-3,15,CASRPDRDKQETQYF,TGTGCCAGCAGACCCGACAGGGATAAGCAAGAGACCCAGTACTTC
NA,NA,TRBJ2-1,TRBV4-1,16,CASSQGPVGSYNEQFF,TGCGCCAGCAGCCAAGGACCTGTGGGATCCTACAATGAGCAGTTCTTC
NA,many,TRBJ2-1,TRBV12-3/TRBV12-4,14,CASSSGTPKGEQFF,TGTGCCAGCAGTTCCGGGACTCCGAAGGGTGAGCAGTTCTTC
TRBD1,NA,TRBJ1-4,TRBV7-9,15,CASRGQGARREKLFF,TGTGCCAGCAGGGGACAGGGGGCTCGTCGGGAAAAACTGTTTTTT
TRBD2,many,TRBJ2-6,TRBV5-5,16,CASSLGTSSGANVLTF,TGTGCCAGCAGCTTGGGGACTAGTTCTGGGGCCAACGTCCTGACTTTC
NA,many,TRBJ1-2,TRBV27,12,CASSAGSYGYTF,TGTGCCAGCAGTGCCGGCTCCTATGGCTACACCTTC
TRBD2,few,TRBJ2-3,TRBV29-1,14,CSVGSSGITDTQYF,TGCAGCGTTGGGTCTAGCGGGATCACAGATACGCAGTATTTT
NA,NA,TRBJ2-1,TRBV29-1,11,CSVGIQVEQFF,TGCAGCGTTGGAATACAGGTGGAGCAGTTCTTC
TRBD1,many,TRBJ2-2,TRBV20-1,15,CSAVPGTANTGELFF,TGCAGTGCTGTCCCTGGGACAGCAAACACCGGGGAGCTGTTTTTT
TRBD2,NA,TRBJ2-1,TRBV6-5,15,CASSWGTSGSYEQFF,TGTGCCAGCAGTTGGGGGACTAGCGGGAGCTATGAGCAGTTCTTC
NA,NA,TRBJ2-7,TRBV5-6,14,CASSFITVPYEQYF,TGTGCCAGCAGCTTTATAACGGTTCCCTACGAGCAGTACTTC
NA,many,TRBJ2-2,TRBV6-5,13,CASSYSTTGELFF,TGTGCCAGCAGTTACTCGACTACCGGGGAGCTGTTTTTT
NA,few,TRBJ1-6,TRBV9,13,CASSVDKGQPLHF,TGTGCCAGCAGCGTAGATAAGGGGCAGCCCCTCCACTTT
TRBD1,many,TRBJ2-5,TRBV12-3/TRBV12-4,17,CASSLGAGTGDRETQYF,TGTGCCAGCAGTTTAGGGGCCGGGACAGGGGACCGGGAGACCCAGTACTTC
NA,medium-sized,TRBJ2-3,TRBV27,11,CASSNTDTQYF,TGTGCCAGCAGTAATACAGATACGCAGTATTTT
NA,many,TRBJ2-3,TRBV6-2/TRBV6-3,16,CASSYSGTYLTDTQYF,TGTGCCAGCAGTTACTCCGGGACTTACCTCACAGATACGCAGTATTTT
NA,NA,TRBJ2-2,TRBV4-2,14,CASSQDATSGELFF,TGTGCCAGCAGCCAAGATGCCACTAGCGGGGAGCTGTTTTTT
NA,many,TRBJ2-3,TRBV9,17,CASSAWDASFSTDTQYF,TGTGCCAGCAGCGCATGGGACGCCTCGTTTAGCACAGATACGCAGTATTTT
NA,few,TRBJ1-4,TRBV9,15,CASSVGQLENEKLFF,TGTGCCAGCAGCGTAGGGCAGCTAGAAAATGAAAAACTGTTTTTT
TRBD1,NA,TRBJ2-3,TRBV28,15,CASSLRGLSTDTQYF,TGTGCCAGCAGTTTAAGGGGGCTGAGCACAGATACGCAGTATTTT
NA,NA,TRBJ2-7,TRBV12-3/TRBV12-4,13,CASSPGRFYERYF,TGTGCCAGCAGCCCGGGACGGTTCTACGAGCGGTACTTC
NA,NA,TRBJ2-2,TRBV6-6,10,CATRGGELFF,TGTGCCACTCGGGGCGGGGAGCTGTTTTTT
TRBD1,few,TRBJ2-7,TRBV7-9,14,CAGSPRDRGYEQYF,TGTGCCGGCAGCCCCCGGGACAGGGGCTACGAGCAGTACTTC
TRBD2,many,TRBJ2-5,TRBV4-2,18,CASSQEGPAGDYQETQYF,TGTGCCAGCAGCCAAGAAGGTCCAGCGGGGGACTACCAAGAGACCCAGTACTTC
NA,NA,TRBJ1-5,TRBV7-2,14,CASSREEGQQPQHF,TGTGCCAGCAGCAGAGAAGAAGGGCAACAGCCCCAGCATTTT
TRBD2,few,TRBJ2-7,TRBV27,14,CASAMRGRAYEQYF,TGTGCCAGCGCTATGCGCGGGAGGGCTTACGAGCAGTACTTC
NA,NA,TRBJ2-1,TRBV12-3/TRBV12-4,15,CASSFVATGHNEQLF,TGTGCCAGCAGTTTTGTGGCGACCGGTCACAATGAGCAGCTCTTC
TRBD1,few,TRBJ1-1,TRBV6-5,14,CASSYSSGGTEAFF,TGTGCCAGCAGTTACAGCTCAGGGGGGACTGAAGCTTTCTTT
NA,few,TRBJ1-6,TRBV4-1,13,CASSLAGSSSLHF,TGCGCCAGCAGCCTCGCCGGTTCGAGTTCCCTCCACTTT
NA,many,TRBJ2-4,TRBV6-2/TRBV6-3,14,CASSSRDKKNIQYF,TGTGCCAGCAGTTCAAGGGACAAAAAAAACATTCAGTACTTC
TRBD2,few,TRBJ2-1,TRBV4-1,16,CASSQGTGGAGNEQFF,TGCGCCAGCAGCCAAGGAACCGGGGGGGCGGGGAATGAGCAGTTCTTC
NA,NA,TRBJ2-7,TRBV12-3/TRBV12-4,14,CASSQDSGSYEQYF,TGTGCCAGCAGTCAGGACAGTGGCTCCTACGAGCAGTACTTC
NA,many,TRBJ2-7,TRBV27,15,CASSLSGGSSYEQYF,TGTGCCAGCAGTTTATCGGGGGGCAGCAGTTACGAGCAGTACTTC
TRBD1,few,TRBJ2-7,TRBV5-1,14,CASSVGQGHNEQYF,TGCGCCAGCAGCGTGGGACAGGGTCACAACGAGCAGTACTTC
NA,NA,TRBJ1-5,TRBV12-3/TRBV12-4,14,CASSLLVGDQPQHF,TGTGCCAGCAGTTTGTTAGTCGGGGATCAGCCCCAGCATTTT
TRBD2,few,TRBJ2-7,TRBV7-2,14,CASSQVAGDYEQYF,TGTGCCAGCAGCCAAGTGGCGGGAGACTACGAGCAGTACTTC
TRBD2,once,TRBJ2-7,TRBV28,14,CASSVSGGAPEQYF,TGTGCCAGCAGTGTTAGCGGGGGGGCCCCCGAGCAGTACTTC
TRBD1,few,TRBJ1-1,TRBV6-1,18,CASSEGDRVAETFAEAFF,TGTGCCAGCAGTGAAGGGGACAGGGTAGCGGAGACTTTCGCTGAAGCTTTCTTT
TRBD1,few,TRBJ2-3,TRBV28,16,CASSLSGTGALDTQYF,TGTGCCAGCAGTTTATCCGGGACAGGGGCCCTAGATACGCAGTATTTT
NA,medium-sized,TRBJ1-2,TRBV29-1,10,CSVDGDGYTF,TGCAGCGTTGATGGGGATGGCTACACCTTC
NA,many,TRBJ2-5,TRBV4-1,15,CASSQPSTSLETQYF,TGCGCCAGCAGCCAACCCTCCACTAGCTTAGAGACCCAGTACTTC
NA,once,TRBJ2-7,TRBV13,13,CASSRPSLDEQYF,TGTGCCAGCAGCCGACCCAGTTTGGACGAGCAGTACTTC
NA,few,TRBJ2-5,TRBV9,12,CASSAPTGTQYF,TGTGCCAGCAGCGCCCCGACAGGGACCCAGTACTTC
TRBD1,few,TRBJ2-7,TRBV2,16,CASNEVDRGLSYEQYF,TGTGCCAGCAACGAAGTGGACAGGGGCCTATCCTACGAGCAGTACTTC
TRBD2,many,TRBJ2-1,TRBV7-3,19,CASSLYGTSGVSAYNEQFF,TGTGCCAGCAGCTTGTACGGGACTAGCGGGGTGTCGGCCTACAATGAGCAGTTCTTC
NA,few,TRBJ2-5,TRBV27,13,CASSLFLQETQYF,TGTGCCAGCAGTTTATTCCTCCAAGAGACCCAGTACTTC
TRBD1,few,TRBJ2-7,TRBV5-1,16,CASSSDPGQGAYEQYF,TGCGCCAGCAGCTCGGATCCGGGACAGGGGGCCTACGAGCAGTACTTC
NA,few,TRBJ2-7,TRBV7-6,15,CASSPVRDNSYEQYF,TGTGCCAGCAGCCCAGTCCGGGACAACTCCTACGAGCAGTACTTC